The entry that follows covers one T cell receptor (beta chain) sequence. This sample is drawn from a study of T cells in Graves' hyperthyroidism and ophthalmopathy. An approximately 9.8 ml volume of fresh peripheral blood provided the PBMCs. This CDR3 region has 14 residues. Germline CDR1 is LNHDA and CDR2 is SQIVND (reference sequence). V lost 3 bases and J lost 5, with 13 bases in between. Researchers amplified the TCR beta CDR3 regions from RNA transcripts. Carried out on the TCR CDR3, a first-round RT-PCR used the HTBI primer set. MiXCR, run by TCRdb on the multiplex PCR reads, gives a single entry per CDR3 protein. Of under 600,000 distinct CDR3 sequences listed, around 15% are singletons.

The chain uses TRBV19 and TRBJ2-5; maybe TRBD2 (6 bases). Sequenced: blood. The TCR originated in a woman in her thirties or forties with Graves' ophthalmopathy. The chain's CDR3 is CASSINPGVETQYF. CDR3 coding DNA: TGTGCCAGTAGTATCAACCCGGGAGTGGAGACCCAGTACTTC.